One and the same sample provided the 18 T cell receptor beta chains below, sequenced in a study of T cells in Graves' hyperthyroidism and ophthalmopathy. There were TCR beta CDR3 regions amplified from RNA transcripts. The TCR CDR3 was amplified in a first-round RT-PCR using the HTBI primer set. TCRdb reprocessed the multiplex PCR reads via MiXCR and lists one record per CDR3 protein. The data contain approximately 300,000 distinct CDR3 sequences, approximately 17% of them singletons. The material sequenced was blood. The origin of the receptors is a woman aged 60-75 years with Graves' ophthalmopathy.

Ten or more counts support this clonotype. DNA for the CDR3: TGTGCCAGCAGTGGACAGGGGATCGACAATCAGCCCCAGCATTTT. It is translated as CASSGQGIDNQPQHF. The chain combines TRBV6-1 with TRBJ1-5; TRBD1 matches 8 bases. With 4 bases clipped from V and 3 bases from J, the junction kept 5 bases outside the gene matches. The germline CDR1 and CDR2 sequences are MNHNS and SASEGT. The CDR3 length is 15 residues.

The V and J genes are TRBV7-2 and TRBJ1-2, with a possible D match to TRBD1 (5 bases). Trimming took 5 bases from V and 4 from J, leaving 20 bases between them. The germline CDR1 and CDR2 sequences are SGHTA and FQGNSA. The length of the CDR3 is 16 residues. The CDR3 bases are TGTGCCAGCAGCAGCCGGGACTTTAGCGCTGGCTATGGCTACACCTTC. Translated: CASSSRDFSAGYGYTF.

This clonotype was observed at least ten times. This chain uses TRBV28 with TRBJ2-1, with 14 bases aligning to TRBD2. The CDR3 covers 15 residues. The trim removed 4 bases at V and 10 bases at J, leaving 6 bases unmatched. Germline CDR1 and CDR2: MDHEN and SYDVKM. The CDR3 reads CASSSGLAGEGEQFF. DNA of the CDR3: TGTGCCAGCAGTTCGGGACTAGCGGGAGAGGGGGAGCAGTTCTTC.

This clonotype was counted ten times or more. The chain links TRBV20-1 to TRBJ1-1; 7 nucleotides line up with TRBD1. CDR1 and CDR2 from the germline V gene are DFQATT and SNEGSKA (reference sequence). The CDR3 is made up of 15 amino acids. V shed 5 bases and J 3 bases; nucleotides not matched to a gene: 12. The CDR3 sequence is CSAYSKGQGDTEAFF. As DNA, the CDR3 is TGCAGTGCTTACTCGAAGGGGCAGGGGGACACTGAAGCTTTCTTT.

The table lists this clonotype with many counts. The rearrangement joins TRBV7-2 to TRBJ1-2; the match to TRBD1 covers 7 bases. Germline-derived CDR1 and CDR2 are SGHTA and FQGNSA. V was pared by 1 base and J by 7 bases, with 9 bases of the junction left unmatched. The CDR3 runs 15 residues. CDR3 in DNA: TGTGCCAGCAGCTTAGGATCCACAGGGGCGAGTGGCTACACCTTC. It specifies CASSLGSTGASGYTF. The full variable domain, in which reference TRBV7-2 and TRBJ1-2 provide the parts outside the CDR3, is GAGVSQSPSNKVTEKGKDVELRCDPISGHTALYWYRQSLGQGLEFLIYFQGNSAPDKSGLPSDRFSAERTGGSVSTLTIQRTQQEDSAVYLCASSLGSTGASGYTFGSGTRLTVV.

The rearrangement uses TRBV27 and TRBJ2-7; TRBD1 matches at 8 bases. CDR3 length: 14 residues. Trimming took 4 bases from V and 3 from J; bases not matched to a gene: 5. Germline CDR1 is MNHEY and CDR2 is SMNVEV (reference sequence). The CDR3 protein is CASSSDRDYYEQYF. For the CDR3, the DNA is TGTGCCAGCAGTTCGGACAGGGATTACTACGAGCAGTACTTC.

This clonotype showed up many times. The chain links TRBV2 to TRBJ1-5; 8 bases align to TRBD1. Germline CDR1 SNHLY, CDR2 FYNNEI. Trimming took 4 bases from V and 6 from J; bases not matched to a gene: 11. This CDR3 is 16 amino acids long. The CDR3 protein is CASSVRAGGLGQPQHF. The CDR3 coding sequence is TGTGCCAGCAGTGTAAGGGCAGGGGGCTTAGGTCAGCCCCAGCATTTT. The whole variable domain, remainder taken from reference TRBV2 and TRBJ1-5, is EPEVTQTPSHQVTQMGQEVILRCVPISNHLYFYWYRQILGQKVEFLVSFYNNEISEKSEIFDDQFSVERPDGSNFTLKIRSTKLEDSAMYFCASSVRAGGLGQPQHFGDGTRLSIL.

This clonotype has just a few counts. The chain has TRBV27 and TRBJ2-7, with unresolved D. This CDR3 has 14 amino acids. The V gene's germline CDR1 is MNHEY and CDR2 SMNVEV (reference sequence). The V end lost 2 bases, the J end lost 4 bases, and 12 bases lay between the germline ends. CDR3 loop: CASSLARKFYEQYF. CDR3 DNA: TGTGCCAGCAGTTTAGCCAGGAAATTTTACGAGCAGTACTTC.

This clonotype was seen many times. V and J are TRBV12-5 and TRBJ2-7; TRBD1 aligns across 7 bases. The CDR3 totals 12 residues. Germline CDR1 LGHNT, CDR2 FRNRAP. With 1 base clipped from V and 12 bases from J, the junction kept 6 bases outside the gene matches. The CDR3 region is CASGLERQGPYF. CDR3 coding DNA: TGTGCTAGTGGTTTGGAGAGACAGGGTCCGTACTTC.

This clonotype was seen at least ten times. The chain carries TRBV28 and TRBJ2-1; TRBD2 is a possible D gene (7 bases). Deletions cut 8 bases from V and 8 bases from J, with 16 bases between. From germline, CDR1 is MDHEN and CDR2 SYDVKM. The CDR3 contains 13 residues. CDR3 in DNA: TGTGCCAGCTGGGGGCGGGAGCGGGATGAGCAGTTCTTC. Protein sequence: CASWGRERDEQFF.

Comments on this clonotype: A much larger clone differs by one base, so this may be a read error. The rearrangement uses TRBV20-1 and TRBJ2-2; D is possibly TRBD2 (5 bases). Germline CDR1 reads DFQATT; CDR2 reads SNEGSKA (reference sequence). The CDR3 length is 12 residues. This chain's CDR3 is CSARQNTGEPFF. CDR3 sequence (DNA): TGCAGTGCTAGACAGAACACCGGGGAGCCGTTTTTT.

The sample holds many counts of this clonotype. The rearrangement uses TRBV9 and TRBJ1-2; no clear D. The CDR3 runs 15 residues. The germline V gene encodes CDR1 SGDLS and CDR2 YYNGEE. The germline V and J ends were trimmed by 2 bases and 5 bases, with 16 bases remaining between them. CDR3 in amino acids: CASSVNTGWEYGYTF. CDR3 nucleotides: TGTGCCAGCAGCGTTAATACGGGCTGGGAATATGGCTACACCTTC.

Notes on this clonotype: This clone may be a read error of a much larger clone one base away. The genes are TRBV7-9 and TRBJ2-3, with D possibly matching TRBD1 (6 bases). Looked up from germline, CDR1 is SEHNR and CDR2 is FQNEAQ (reference sequence). The CDR3 totals 14 residues. The CDR3 DNA follows: TGTACCAGCAGTTCAGGGGTCGGCACAGATACGCAGTATTTT. Amino acids: CTSSSGVGTDTQYF.

This clonotype has a count of ten or more. V usage is TRBV24-1 and J usage is TRBJ2-2; unclear D gene. The CDR3 has 16 amino acids. Germline lookup yields CDR1 KGHDR and CDR2 SFDVKD. V was trimmed by 1 base and J by 2 bases, leaving 10 bases between them. The CDR3 region is CATSDFGLGNTGELFF. Written as DNA, the CDR3 is TGTGCCACCAGTGATTTTGGTCTAGGAAACACCGGGGAGCTGTTTTTT.

The DNA for the CDR3 is TGTGCCAGCTCAGTCTCCCGGGACAGGGACTATGGCTACACCTTC. It codes for CASSVSRDRDYGYTF. V gene TRBV18 combines with J gene TRBJ1-2, with 9 nucleotides matching TRBD1. This CDR3 has 15 residues. Germline assignment: CDR1 KGHSH and CDR2 LQKENI. V dropped 5 bases and J dropped 3; count of bases not matched to a gene: 7.

This sequence joins TRBV7-2 and TRBJ2-7; tentatively, D is TRBD1 (6 bases). CDR3 length equals 14 residues. From germline, CDR1 is SGHTA and CDR2 FQGNSA. V was clipped by 1 base and J by 3 bases, with 10 bases between them. The CDR3 nucleotides read TGTGCCAGCAGCTTAGATTGGGACAACTACGAGCAGTACTTC. Its translation: CASSLDWDNYEQYF.

This clonotype was seen at least ten times. This chain links TRBV30 with TRBJ2-7; no definite D call. V lost 0 bases, J lost 1 base, and 10 bases lay in between. Germline lookup yields CDR1 GTSNPN and CDR2 SVGIG (reference sequence). The CDR3 has 14 residues. The CDR3 DNA sequence: TGTGCCTGGAGTGTTCTACTGAGATCCTACGAGCAGTACTTC. This encodes CAWSVLLRSYEQYF.

This clonotype was found a few times. One end of the junction varies from germline; a read error may be responsible. The chain carries TRBV28 and TRBJ1-6, with unresolved D. The germline V gene encodes CDR1 MDHEN and CDR2 SYDVKM. This CDR3 is 13 amino acids long. The chain's CDR3 is CTSTRHPYSPLHF. The CDR3 region has the DNA TGTACCAGCACGAGACATCCTTATTCACCCCTCCACTTT.